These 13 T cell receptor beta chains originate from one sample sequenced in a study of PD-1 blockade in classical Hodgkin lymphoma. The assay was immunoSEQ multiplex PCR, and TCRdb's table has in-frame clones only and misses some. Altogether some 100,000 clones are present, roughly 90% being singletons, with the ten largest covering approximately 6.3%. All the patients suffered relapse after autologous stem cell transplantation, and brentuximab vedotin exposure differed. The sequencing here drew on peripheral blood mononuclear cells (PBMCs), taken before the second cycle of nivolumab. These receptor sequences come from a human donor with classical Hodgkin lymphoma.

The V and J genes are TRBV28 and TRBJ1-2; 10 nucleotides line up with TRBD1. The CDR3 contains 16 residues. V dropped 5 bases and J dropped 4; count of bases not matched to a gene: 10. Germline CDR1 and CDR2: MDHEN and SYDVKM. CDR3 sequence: CASSPGQGLVVYGYTF. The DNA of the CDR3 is TGTGCCAGCAGTCCGGGACAGGGGCTGGTGGTCTATGGCTACACCTTC.

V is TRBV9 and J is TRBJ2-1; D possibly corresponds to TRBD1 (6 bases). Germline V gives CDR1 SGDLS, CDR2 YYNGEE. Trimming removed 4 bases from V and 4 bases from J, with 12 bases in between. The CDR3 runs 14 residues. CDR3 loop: CASSPDRLYNEQFF. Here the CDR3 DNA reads TGTGCCAGCAGCCCCGACAGGCTGTACAATGAGCAGTTCTTC.

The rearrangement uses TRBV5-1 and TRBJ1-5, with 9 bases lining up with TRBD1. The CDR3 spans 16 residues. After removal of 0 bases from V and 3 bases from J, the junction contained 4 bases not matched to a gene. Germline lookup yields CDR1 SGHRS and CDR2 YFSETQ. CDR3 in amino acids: CASSLGGTGNNQPQHF. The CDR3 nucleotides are TGCGCCAGCAGCTTGGGGGGGACAGGGAACAATCAGCCCCAGCATTTT.

CDR3 nucleotides: TGTGCCAGCAGAGGAGAAGGGGCCTACGAGCAGTACTTC. This encodes CASRGEGAYEQYF. The genes are TRBV27 and TRBJ2-7; weak D call: TRBD1 (5 bases). Germline CDR1 reads MNHEY; CDR2 reads SMNVEV (reference sequence). V was cut by 6 bases and J by 2 bases, with 11 bases left in between. CDR3 length equals 13 residues.

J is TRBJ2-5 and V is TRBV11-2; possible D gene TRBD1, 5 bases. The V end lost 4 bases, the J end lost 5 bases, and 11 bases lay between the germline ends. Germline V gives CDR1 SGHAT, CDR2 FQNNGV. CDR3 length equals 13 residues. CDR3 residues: CASSSSRVETQYF. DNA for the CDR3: TGTGCCAGCAGCTCCAGCAGGGTTGAGACCCAGTACTTC.

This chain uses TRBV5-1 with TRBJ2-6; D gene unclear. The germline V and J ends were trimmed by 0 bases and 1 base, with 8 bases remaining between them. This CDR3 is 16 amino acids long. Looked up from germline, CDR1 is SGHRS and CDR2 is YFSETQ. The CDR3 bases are TGCGCCAGCAGCTTGGTATTGGATTCTGGGGCCAACGTCCTGACTTTC. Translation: CASSLVLDSGANVLTF.

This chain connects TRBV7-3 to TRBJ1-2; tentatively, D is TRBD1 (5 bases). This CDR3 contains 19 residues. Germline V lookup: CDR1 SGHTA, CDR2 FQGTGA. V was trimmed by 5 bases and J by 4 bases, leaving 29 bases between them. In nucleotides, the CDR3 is TGTGCCAGCAGCGCCAAGGGGTTTTGGTCTGGAGAAGGGTTCTATGGCTACACCTTC. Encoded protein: CASSAKGFWSGEGFYGYTF.

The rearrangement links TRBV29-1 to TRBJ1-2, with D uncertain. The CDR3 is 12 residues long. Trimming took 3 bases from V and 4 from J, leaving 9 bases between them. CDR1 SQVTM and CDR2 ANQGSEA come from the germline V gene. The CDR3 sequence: CSVEGRGYGYTF. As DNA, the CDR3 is TGCAGCGTTGAGGGCAGAGGCTATGGCTACACCTTC.

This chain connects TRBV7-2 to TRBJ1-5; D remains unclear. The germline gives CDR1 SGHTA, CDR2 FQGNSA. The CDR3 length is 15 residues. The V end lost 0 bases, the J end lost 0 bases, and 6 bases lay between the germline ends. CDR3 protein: CASSLALFSNQPQHF. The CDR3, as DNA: TGTGCCAGCAGCTTAGCGTTGTTTAGCAATCAGCCCCAGCATTTT.

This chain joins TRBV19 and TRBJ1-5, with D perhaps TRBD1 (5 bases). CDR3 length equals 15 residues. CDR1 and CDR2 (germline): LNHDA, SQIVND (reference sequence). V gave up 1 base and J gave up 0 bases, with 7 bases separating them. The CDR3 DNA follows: TGTGCCAGTAGTATAGTAGGGGATAGCAATCAGCCCCAGCATTTT. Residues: CASSIVGDSNQPQHF.

CDR3 bases: TGTGCCAGCAGCAAAGAGGCCGACAGGGCCTACGAGCAGTACTTC. Its translation: CASSKEADRAYEQYF. V is TRBV21-1 and J is TRBJ2-7; TRBD1, the table's D call, was not compared with the DNA. TRBV21-1 is a recognized pseudogene. CDR3 length equals 15 residues.

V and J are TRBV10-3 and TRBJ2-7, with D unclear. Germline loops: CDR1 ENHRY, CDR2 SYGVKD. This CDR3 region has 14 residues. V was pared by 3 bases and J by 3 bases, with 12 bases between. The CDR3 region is CAISDWVKSYEQYF. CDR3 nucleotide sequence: TGTGCCATCAGTGATTGGGTTAAAAGCTACGAGCAGTACTTC.

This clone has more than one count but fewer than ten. CDR3 amino acids: CAWSRRWDANQPQHF. The DNA for the CDR3 is TGTGCCTGGAGTAGAAGATGGGACGCCAATCAGCCCCAGCATTTT. This sequence joins TRBV30 and TRBJ1-5, with D perhaps TRBD1 (5 bases). CDR3 length: 15 amino acids. The V gene's germline CDR1 is GTSNPN and CDR2 SVGIG (reference sequence). V shed 2 bases and J shed 3 bases, with 14 bases lying between them.